One T cell receptor (beta chain) is described in this entry. This clone's antigen is unknown. The record has no base qualities; no much larger clone is one base away. The immunoSEQ Assay, a bias-controlled multiplex PCR, was used to amplify TCRbeta CDR3 regions from genomic DNA. On the authors' methods: Within the assay, amplification of reference gene primers was used to estimate how many nucleated cells each sample contained. To quantify the absolute abundance of each unique TCRbeta CDR3 rearrangement, sequence reads were collapsed and filtered. For each sample, productive Simpson clonality was calculated as the square root of Simpson's diversity index over productive rearrangements. TCRdb provides this immuneACCESS table in a form limited to in-frame rearrangements. Some clones are lacking; in checked studies, under half of them reflect an unresolved V gene, and why the rest are absent is not known. V and J calls and clone size follow that table, whereas D and trimming were derived from the DNA. A total of about 220,000 clones appear in this sample, 70% to 90% of them only once. 2.4% of the sample lies in the top ten.

These data are taken from a study of blood T cell repertoires in COVID-19 (dated by TCRdb to the early 2020s). Regarding the research as a whole: The collaborator samples originated in the United States, Italy and Spain and spanned the acute and convalescent phases of COVID-19. A de-identified subject ID, COVID-19 status, age in years and sex were almost always included in the sample metadata. A freely available public database, intended as a resource for researchers studying the immune response to SARS-CoV-2, is where the repertoires were released. The material from the prospective study consisted of cDNA or gDNA derived from T cells, B-cell-depleted T cells, or PBMCs. Subjects who had been exposed to COVID-19, were actively infected with it, or had recovered from it provided the deeply sampled blood TCRbeta repertoires that made up the dataset. Samples were obtained from the ongoing ImmuneRACE study (first 160 participants) and from 950 to 1,500 subjects provided by 6 global collaborators. HLA class I and class II types, where available, came from metadata supplied by the sample provider rather than from assay-based typing.

The paper as a whole reports these results and caveats: How much clinical and demographic metadata was included differed by source and by participant, and the metadata was provided uncurated.

At one collaborating source in Seattle, patients were enrolled during active infection and were followed longitudinally through the course of disease. Each collaborating institution followed its own protocols to collect whole blood in K2EDTA tubes. Collaborator samples were shipped for TCRbeta analysis as frozen whole blood, isolated PBMCs, or DNA extracted from either sample type. The germline V and J ends show losses of 0 bases and 6 bases respectively, and no gene match explains 5 bases of the junction. The CDR3, cysteine through phenylalanine, is 16 amino acids long. Only the CDR3 portion is preserved as DNA: 48 bases, with reading frame beginning at the first base. CDR1 and CDR2, looked up from the germline V gene, are SGHTS and YDEGEE.

The sequencing input was peripheral blood. The receptor was derived from a woman between 65 and 79 years old with COVID-19, enrolled during active disease. The chain is made from TRBV5-8 and TRBJ1-6, and TRBD1 matches 8 of the central bases. The CDR3 reads CASSLAVGQVNSPLHF. At the DNA level, the sequence is TGTGCCAGCAGCTTGGCCGTGGGACAGGTTAATTCACCCCTCCACTTT.